A selection of T cell receptor beta chains follows, all from one sample in a study of blood T cell repertoires in COVID-19. Sequenced by immunoSEQ multiplex PCR; TCRdb stores in-frame clones only, minus some. Of roughly 230,000 clones in the sample, approximately 82% were seen once. The material sequenced was peripheral blood. The receptor source for this set is a woman of 80 years or more with acute or convalescent COVID-19. CDR3s include the opening cysteine and the closing phenylalanine or tryptophan. Fields, in order: V gene, D gene, clone size, J gene, CDR3 DNA, CDR3 protein. A D gene is named only where the DNA matches it firmly. The size of a clone is reported for some rows only, either as once, few or many, or as a class for expanded clones.

>TRBV5-1|TRBD1|-|TRBJ2-3
TGCGCCAGCAGCTGGGGCGGGGGACAGGGAATCCCCACGCAGTATTTT
CASSWGGGQGIPTQYF
>TRBV29-1|-|-|TRBJ1-3
TGCAGCGTTGCCTTCTCTGGAAACACCATATATTTT
CSVAFSGNTIYF
>TRBV19|TRBD1|-|TRBJ1-5
TGTGCCAGTACTCGGGACAGGGCTAGCAATCAGCCCCAGCATTTT
CASTRDRASNQPQHF
>TRBV28|-|-|TRBJ1-5
TGTGCCAGCAGTTCCCCCACTCCGACAGGTTCCCTCAGGCAGCCCCAGCATTTT
CASSSPTPTGSLRQPQHF
>TRBV4-3|TRBD1|-|TRBJ2-1
TGCGCCAGCAGCCAGTCCGGACAGGGAGGAAGGAATGAGCAGTTCTTC
CASSQSGQGGRNEQFF
>TRBV5-6|TRBD1|-|TRBJ1-2
TGTGCCAGCAGTTTTACAGGGGTCTATGGCTACACCTTC
CASSFTGVYGYTF
>TRBV19|TRBD2|-|TRBJ2-7
TGTGCCAGTACAACTAGCGGAACCTACGAGCAGTACTTC
CASTTSGTYEQYF
>TRBV19|-|-|TRBJ2-2
TGTGCCAGTAAAAGGCAGGGTATTCAGGCCGGGGAGCTGTTTTTT
CASKRQGIQAGELFF
>TRBV19|TRBD1|few|TRBJ1-5
TGTGCCAGTACCCTCGGGACAGGTTTTAGCAATCAGCCCCAGCATTTT
CASTLGTGFSNQPQHF
>TRBV7-9|TRBD2|few|TRBJ2-1
TGTGCCAGCAGCCCCTCAGCGGGAGTCTACAATGAGCAGTTCTTC
CASSPSAGVYNEQFF
>TRBV6-2/TRBV6-3|-|-|TRBJ2-7
TGTGCCAGCAGTTACCCGACAGGTGCCTACGAGCAGTACTTC
CASSYPTGAYEQYF
>TRBV9|TRBD2|-|TRBJ2-7
TGTGCCAGCAGCCAGCTGACTAGCGGGGACGAGCAGTACTTC
CASSQLTSGDEQYF
>TRBV7-8|-|-|TRBJ1-2
TGTGCCAGCAGCGGAGGAAAGGGCGGGTCATTCTATGGCTACACCTTC
CASSGGKGGSFYGYTF
>TRBV12-3/TRBV12-4|-|-|TRBJ1-2
TGTGCCAGCAGCTACCCCGCTAACTATGGCTACACCTTC
CASSYPANYGYTF
>TRBV18|TRBD1|-|TRBJ1-2
TGTGCCAGCTCCGACAGGGGAGGTGGCTACACCTTC
CASSDRGGGYTF
>TRBV28|-|few|TRBJ1-2
TGTGCCAGCAACCCCCAGGGTTATGGCTACACCTTC
CASNPQGYGYTF
>TRBV7-9|-|-|TRBJ1-1
TGTGCCAGCAGCTTAGGAGGGACAAGGAACACTGAAGCTTTCTTT
CASSLGGTRNTEAFF
>TRBV18|TRBD1|-|TRBJ1-5
TGTGCCAGCTCACCGCAAACAGGGGTGCCCCAGCATTTT
CASSPQTGVPQHF
>TRBV7-6|TRBD2|-|TRBJ2-7
TGTGCCAGCAGCGCGTTGGCGGGAGCCGAGCAGTACTTC
CASSALAGAEQYF
>TRBV11-3|-|-|TRBJ2-5
TGTGCCAGCAGCCCCCGGGTAGCAGCACAAGAGACCCAGTACTTC
CASSPRVAAQETQYF
>TRBV4-2|-|-|TRBJ1-3
TGTGCCAGCAGCCCGAGCGGGGGAAACACCATATATTTT
CASSPSGGNTIYF
>TRBV5-4|TRBD2|-|TRBJ2-7
TGTGCCAGCAGCCGGGGGGGGCTCTACGAGCAGTACTTC
CASSRGGLYEQYF
>TRBV4-3|-|-|TRBJ2-7
TGCGCCAGCAGCCAAGCTCCCGGGGGGCACCCCTACGAGCAGTACTTC
CASSQAPGGHPYEQYF
>TRBV5-1|TRBD1|few|TRBJ1-2
TGCGCCAGCGAAGGACAGGGGGCTTCTGGCTACACCTTC
CASEGQGASGYTF
>TRBV4-3|-|-|TRBJ2-5
TGCGCCAGCAGCCAAGATCGGGGGTCGACCCAGTACTTC
CASSQDRGSTQYF
>TRBV19|TRBD1|many|TRBJ1-5
TGTGCCACGGACAGGGGGCCATATAGCAATCAGCCCCAGCATTTT
CATDRGPYSNQPQHF
>TRBV6-4|-|many|TRBJ1-2
TGTGCCAGCAGTGACACCCCGCAGGGCCTCTATGGCTACACCTTC
CASSDTPQGLYGYTF
>TRBV7-2|-|-|TRBJ2-1
TGTGCCAGCAGCTTGGACTTAACGGGGTGGAATGAGCAGTTCTTC
CASSLDLTGWNEQFF
>TRBV5-1|-|-|TRBJ2-3
TGCGCCAGCAGCTTTAGTCTCCAGCCCCGAGGGGATACGCAGTATTTT
CASSFSLQPRGDTQYF
>TRBV5-1|TRBD1|-|TRBJ2-3
TGCGCCAGCCAGTGGACAGGTAGCACAGATACGCAGTATTTT
CASQWTGSTDTQYF
>TRBV28|TRBD1|few|TRBJ1-2
TGTGCCAGCAGCTCAACAGCAGGGGGCTCTGGTGGCTACACCTTC
CASSSTAGGSGGYTF
>TRBV9|TRBD2|-|TRBJ2-1
TGTGCCAGCAGCGTCTCTAGCGGGGGGGCCGATGAGCAGTTCTTC
CASSVSSGGADEQFF
>TRBV5-1|-|-|TRBJ2-7
TGCGCCAGCTATAAGGACAATTCGATATACGAGCAGTACTTC
CASYKDNSIYEQYF
>TRBV3-1/TRBV3-2|-|-|TRBJ1-1
TGTGCCAGCAGCTCACACTCAGGGATCACTGAAGCTTTCTTT
CASSSHSGITEAFF
>TRBV9|-|-|TRBJ1-6
TGTGCCAGCAGCGTAGGGAGTTCACCCCTCCACTTT
CASSVGSSPLHF
>TRBV2|TRBD1|-|TRBJ1-5
TGTGCCAGCAGGGACAGGTTCACGAGGGTCAATCAGCCCCAGCATTTT
CASRDRFTRVNQPQHF
>TRBV29-1|-|-|TRBJ2-5
TGCAGCGTTGTGCGGCTAGTGGGAGAGACCCAGTACTTC
CSVVRLVGETQYF
>TRBV19|-|-|TRBJ2-3
TGTGCCGCCTCCTGGGGAGGGGGGGCGGGCACAGATACGCAGTATTTT
CAASWGGGAGTDTQYF
>TRBV19|-|-|TRBJ1-1
TGTGCCAGTATAAGTCGGAGGGGCACTGAAGCTTTCTTT
CASISRRGTEAFF
>TRBV19|-|-|TRBJ1-1
TGTGCCAGTAGTATAGTCGGGGGGACTGAAGCTTTCTTT
CASSIVGGTEAFF
>TRBV19|TRBD1|-|TRBJ1-1
TGTGCCAGTAGTACAGGGGGAGTCATGAACACTGAAGCTTTCTTT
CASSTGGVMNTEAFF
>TRBV7-9|-|-|TRBJ1-6
TGTGCCAGCAGCCCCGACAGAGACTCACCCCTCCACTTT
CASSPDRDSPLHF
>TRBV3-1/TRBV3-2|-|few|TRBJ2-5
TGTGCCAGCAGCCAAGATTGGCAGGGCGGAGGGGTTCAAGAGACCCAGTACTTC
CASSQDWQGGGVQETQYF
>TRBV2|TRBD2|-|TRBJ2-3
TGTGCCAGCAGTAGACTAGCGCGTGCGCAGTATTTT
CASSRLARAQYF
>TRBV24-1|-|-|TRBJ2-3
TGTGCCACCAGTGGGGCTAGCGGCACAGATACGCAGTATTTT
CATSGASGTDTQYF
>TRBV5-4|TRBD1|-|TRBJ1-1
TGTGCCAGCAGCTCCACCTACAGGGGCACTGAAGCTTTCTTT
CASSSTYRGTEAFF
>TRBV6-5|-|-|TRBJ1-1
TGTGCCAGCAGTTACGCGGACAGTTGGGCCACTGAAGCTTTCTTT
CASSYADSWATEAFF
>TRBV6-5|TRBD2|-|TRBJ2-7
TGTGCCAGCAGTCCCTCTGGCGGGAGATACGAGCAGTACTTC
CASSPSGGRYEQYF
>TRBV5-1|TRBD1|-|TRBJ1-4
TGCGCCAGCAGCCCAGCAGGGGGCACTAATGAAAAACTGTTTTTT
CASSPAGGTNEKLFF
>TRBV29-1|-|few|TRBJ1-6
TGCAGCGTTGAAGATAAGCAGGTCGTCCACTTT
CSVEDKQVVHF
>TRBV5-1|-|once|TRBJ1-1
TGCGCCAGCAGGAGAAATGAACAGCCTAACACTGAAGCTTTCTTT
CASRRNEQPNTEAFF
>TRBV27|TRBD1|-|TRBJ1-3
TGTGCCAGCAGTTTAAAGGGGACAGGGGTTTTTGGAAACACCATATATTTT
CASSLKGTGVFGNTIYF
>TRBV18|-|-|TRBJ2-5
TGTGCCAGCTCACTTTCCGGGACATTTCAAGAGACCCAGTACTTC
CASSLSGTFQETQYF